The rows below give T cell receptor beta chains drawn from one sample of a study of control samples from healthy donors and cancer patients. This table comes from immunoSEQ multiplex PCR, and its TCRdb copy is limited to in-frame clones, with some not included. The sample has fewer than 500,000 clones; 80% to 95% are singletons. Sequenced input: PBMCs. These receptors were collected from a man in his forties with head and neck cancer. Both conserved end residues are part of each CDR3. Each record gives: clone size, J gene, V gene, CDR3 protein. Rows give clone size only sometimes, using once, few, many, or a class for an expanded clone.

>NA|TRBJ2-7|TRBV6-5
CASSLQGNEQYF
>NA|TRBJ1-3|TRBV5-6
CASSWGQAGSGNTIYF
>NA|TRBJ1-5|TRBV7-2
CASSPTGYDQPQHF
>NA|TRBJ2-5|TRBV5-4
CASRDPGAEETQYF
>NA|TRBJ2-5|TRBV7-3
CASSPHPAGVGGGETQYF
>NA|TRBJ2-7|TRBV19
CASSIPLADTYEQYF
>NA|TRBJ1-2|TRBV18
CASSPRGGEGYGYTF
>NA|TRBJ2-1|TRBV5-5
CASSLIAGGPYNEQFF
>NA|TRBJ2-3|TRBV30
CAWSVGLAGLTDTQYF
>NA|TRBJ2-3|TRBV3-1/TRBV3-2
CASSLTGGTDTQYF
>NA|TRBJ2-5|TRBV5-6
CASSLYEFGSWETQYF
>NA|TRBJ2-5|TRBV10-1
CASSDPRDREETQYF
>NA|TRBJ1-2|TRBV5-1
CASSFGAGSGYGYTF
>NA|TRBJ2-5|TRBV7-2
CASSLGGKGTDQETQYF
>once|TRBJ1-6|TRBV19
CASSYGVVSPLHF
>NA|TRBJ2-2|TRBV30
CALGLAGGGTGELFF
>NA|TRBJ2-7|TRBV19
CASSVGGTAYEQYF
>once|TRBJ2-7|TRBV10-3
CAISDDRVNEQYF
>NA|TRBJ2-1|TRBV27
CASSSPLSSYNEQFF
>NA|TRBJ2-1|TRBV3-1/TRBV3-2
CASSYTDRDNEQFF
>NA|TRBJ2-2|TRBV4-1
CASSQAPAGTNTGELFF
>NA|TRBJ1-2|TRBV9
CASSATGDWNNYGYTF
>once|TRBJ1-2|TRBV28
CASSIGGVGIYGYTF
>NA|TRBJ2-1|TRBV27
CASSKRVAGVTEQFF
>NA|TRBJ2-7|TRBV28
CASSLQYEQYF
>NA|TRBJ2-3|TRBV27
CASSILAGGPDDTQYF
>NA|TRBJ1-2|TRBV6-5
CASSYSGTSGYTF
>NA|TRBJ1-6|TRBV7-9
CASAAQQDYNSPLHF
>NA|TRBJ2-3|TRBV6-2/TRBV6-3
CASSYWDSRTDTQYF
>NA|TRBJ2-7|TRBV6-6
CASSVSTSYEQYF
>NA|TRBJ2-4|TRBV28
CAIETGAPKNIQYF
>once|TRBJ2-1|TRBV24-1
CATSGATGVNNEQFF
>NA|TRBJ2-7|TRBV7-3
CASSRDRAYEQYF
>NA|TRBJ2-1|TRBV13
CASSSPLLAGGRYNEQFF
>NA|TRBJ2-5|TRBV28
CASTSPSQETQYF
>NA|TRBJ1-1|TRBV9
CASSVGGGSLTEAFF
>NA|TRBJ2-6|TRBV28
CASSIQTSSSGANVLTF
>many|TRBJ1-6|TRBV4-1
CASSQSIIRGPLSPLHF
>NA|TRBJ1-1|TRBV3-1/TRBV3-2
CASSIGRNTEAFF
>NA|TRBJ1-4|TRBV7-2
CASSFAGEKLFF
>NA|TRBJ1-1|TRBV2
CASKRDSNTEAFF
>NA|TRBJ2-3|TRBV5-4
CASSLMGDTQYF
>NA|TRBJ1-4|TRBV28
CATLGREGNEKLFF
>few|TRBJ1-5|TRBV28
CASSLTGVNNQPQHF
>NA|TRBJ2-7|TRBV9
CASSRTTNPYEQYF
>NA|TRBJ2-4|TRBV7-9
CASSPVGRAAAKNIQYF
>NA|TRBJ2-7|TRBV27
CASSLSGTSSYEQYF
>NA|TRBJ1-2|TRBV30
CAWSVRGERGYTF
>NA|TRBJ2-3|TRBV19
CASNPGQGSTDTQYF
>NA|TRBJ1-1|TRBV3-1/TRBV3-2
CASSRSGTGWATEAFF
>once|TRBJ2-2|TRBV21-1
CASLSSRGNNTGELFF
>NA|TRBJ1-4|TRBV28
CASSPGGGNEKLFF
>NA|TRBJ1-5|TRBV7-8
CASSLEAGRIQPQHF
>NA|TRBJ1-1|TRBV9
CASSVGGTEAFF
>NA|TRBJ2-1|TRBV7-2
CASSRPIAGEYNEQFF